A single T cell receptor (beta chain) is shown here with its context. Antigen: not known. These data belong to a study of identical twins. Study-wide points: Cross-sectional statistics, not tracking of the same donors, supported the conclusions.

TCRdb fed the 5' RACE reads into MiXCR, producing one record per CDR3 protein. The sample lists roughly 500,000 distinct CDR3 sequences, about 20% occurring once. V was cut by 4 bases and J by 0 bases, with 11 bases left in between. The CDR3 loop spans 15 amino acids. The V gene's germline CDR1 is MNHNS and CDR2 SASEGT. The same data also contributed to another study, on T cells expressing NK-cell markers.

The sample comprised CD4+ T cells sorted from blood. The clonotype originates from a woman under 30 in good health. This rearrangement joins TRBV6-1 to TRBJ2-3; D possibly uses TRBD1 or TRBD2 (6 bases each). CDR3 coding DNA: TGTGCCAGCAGTGTCGGGGGCCGGAGCACAGATACGCAGTATTTT. This gives the protein CASSVGGRSTDTQYF.